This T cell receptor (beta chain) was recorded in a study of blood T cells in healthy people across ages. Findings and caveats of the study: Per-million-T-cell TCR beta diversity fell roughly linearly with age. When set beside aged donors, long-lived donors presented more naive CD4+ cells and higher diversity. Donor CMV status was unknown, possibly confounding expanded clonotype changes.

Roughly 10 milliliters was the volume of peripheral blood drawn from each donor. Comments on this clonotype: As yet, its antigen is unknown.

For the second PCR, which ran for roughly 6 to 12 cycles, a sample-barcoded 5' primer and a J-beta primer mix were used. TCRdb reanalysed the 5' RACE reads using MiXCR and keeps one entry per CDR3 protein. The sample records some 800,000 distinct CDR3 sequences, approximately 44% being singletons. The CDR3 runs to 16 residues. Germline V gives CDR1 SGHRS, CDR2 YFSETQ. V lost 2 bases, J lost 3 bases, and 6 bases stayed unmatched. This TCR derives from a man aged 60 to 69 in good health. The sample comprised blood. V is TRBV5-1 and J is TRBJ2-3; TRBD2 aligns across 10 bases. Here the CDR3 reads CASSFSGGATTDTQYF. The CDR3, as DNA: TGCGCCAGCAGCTTCAGCGGGGGGGCCACTACAGATACGCAGTATTTT.